These 2 T cell receptor beta chains share one sample of origin, sequenced in a study of shared clonotypes between healthy human individuals. Clones were read by immunoSEQ multiplex PCR, and TCRdb kept only the in-frame ones, dropping some. Counted here are millions of clones, 90% to 95% occurring once; the ten biggest clones make up roughly 0.13%. The specimen sequenced was naive CD4+ T cells sorted from blood. Subset in this sample: CD45RA+ positively selected. The receptors originated from a man aged 18-30 years in good health.

The chain joins TRBV10-3 to TRBJ1-5; D is unclear. CDR3 length: 15 amino acids. The ends were cut back, 2 bases at V and 4 bases at J, with 12 bases in the middle. Germline lookup yields CDR1 ENHRY and CDR2 SYGVKD. CDR3 residues: CAISEGSDSNQPQHF. The CDR3 DNA sequence: TGTGCCATCAGTGAGGGAAGTGATTCAAATCAGCCCCAGCATTTT.

The chain is built from TRBV30 and TRBJ2-3, with TRBD2 identical over 13 bases. Germline V gives CDR1 GTSNPN, CDR2 SVGIG (reference sequence). Unmatched junction bases numbered 5, after V lost 3 bases and J lost 5 bases. This CDR3 has 15 residues. The CDR3 nucleotides are TGTGCCTGGAGCCTGGGACTAGCGGGGCAAGATACGCAGTATTTT. Translation: CAWSLGLAGQDTQYF.